The 21 T cell receptor beta chains listed next were all sequenced from one sample in a study of graft-versus-host responses after intestinal transplantation. The table came from immunoSEQ multiplex PCR; TCRdb's copy has only in-frame clones and leaves some out. The top ten hold under 0.85% of the sample, which has 74,000 or so clones, about 92% seen once. Sequencing used PBMCs, obtained 98 days after intestinal transplantation. These receptors all stem from a human patient who received an intestinal transplant, so some T cells may come from the graft donor.

The chain employs TRBV29-1 and TRBJ2-3, with D perhaps matching TRBD1 or TRBD2 (5 bases each). The germline V gene encodes CDR1 SQVTM and CDR2 ANQGSEA. The V end lost 5 bases, the J end lost 3 bases, and 12 bases lay between the germline ends. The CDR3 totals 13 residues. CDR3 DNA sequence: TGCAGCGTTCCCAGGGAGAAGACAGATACGCAGTATTTT. Translated, it gives CSVPREKTDTQYF.

In DNA, the CDR3 is TGTGCCAGCAGCGTACGGACTCTAGGGACCGGGGAGCTGTTTTTT. Translating it yields CASSVRTLGTGELFF. The rearrangement uses TRBV9 and TRBJ2-2; tentatively, D is TRBD2 (5 bases). The germline V gene encodes CDR1 SGDLS and CDR2 YYNGEE. V lost 1 base to trimming and J lost 5 bases, with 12 bases between them. This CDR3 has 15 amino acids.

V gene TRBV7-3 combines with J gene TRBJ2-1; the match to TRBD1 covers 7 bases. This CDR3 region has 16 residues. The germline V gene encodes CDR1 SGHTA and CDR2 FQGTGA. V was clipped by 2 bases and J by 4 bases; unmatched bases: 8. CDR3 loop: CASSLRRTGEYNEQFF. In DNA form, the CDR3 reads TGTGCCAGCAGCTTACGCCGGACAGGCGAATACAATGAGCAGTTCTTC. Filled out from reference TRBV7-3 and TRBJ2-1, the complete variable domain reads GAGVSQTPSNKVTEKGKYVELRCDPISGHTALYWYRQSLGQGPEFLIYFQGTGAADDSGLPNDRFFAVRPEGSVSTLKIQRTERGDSAVYLCASSLRRTGEYNEQFFGPGTRLTVL.

The genes are TRBV5-6 and TRBJ2-5; maybe TRBD1 (5 bases). The germline gives CDR1 SGHDT, CDR2 YYEEEE. The CDR3 has 14 amino acids. V lost 1 base to trimming and J lost 3 bases, with 10 bases between them. The CDR3 reads CASSLIRREETQYF. CDR3 DNA sequence: TGTGCCAGCAGCTTGATCCGCAGGGAAGAGACCCAGTACTTC.

The chain recombines TRBV7-2 with TRBJ2-6; tentative D call: TRBD2 (5 bases). Per the germline V gene, CDR1 is SGHTA and CDR2 is FQGNSA. This CDR3 region has 16 residues. Trimming shortened V by 0 bases and J by 1 base, and 7 bases separated the two germline ends. As DNA, the CDR3 is TGTGCCAGCAGCTTAGCCCGGGGATCTGGGGCCAACGTCCTGACTTTC. It specifies CASSLARGSGANVLTF. The variable domain in full, with the rest retrieved from reference TRBV7-2 and TRBJ2-6, is GAGVSQSPSNKVTEKGKDVELRCDPISGHTALYWYRQSLGQGLEFLIYFQGNSAPDKSGLPSDRFSAERTGGSVSTLTIQRTQQEDSAVYLCASSLARGSGANVLTFGAGSRLTVL.

The V call is TRBV28, the J call TRBJ2-1; 7 bases match TRBD2. CDR1 and CDR2 (germline): MDHEN, SYDVKM. The CDR3 spans 15 residues. Trimming took 6 bases from V and 0 from J; bases not matched to a gene: 5. In DNA form, the CDR3 reads TGTGCCAGCAGGGAAAGCGGGAACTCCTACAATGAGCAGTTCTTC. Translating gives CASRESGNSYNEQFF.

This clone was recorded only once. The chain is built from TRBV9 and TRBJ2-2; D is tentatively TRBD1 or TRBD2 (6 bases each). Germline CDR1 reads SGDLS; CDR2 reads YYNGEE. V shed 6 bases and J shed 2 bases, with 23 bases lying between them. There are 18 residues in the CDR3. CDR3 DNA sequence: TGTGCCAGCACCCTACCATGGGGGGCGGGGACAAACACCGGGGAGCTGTTTTTT. Protein: CASTLPWGAGTNTGELFF.

The rearrangement joins TRBV13 to TRBJ2-3; possible D gene TRBD1, 5 bases. The CDR3 consists of 18 residues. Germline V CDR1 and CDR2: PRHDT, FYEKMQ (reference sequence). The ends were cut back, 0 bases at V and 0 bases at J, with 16 bases in the middle. The CDR3 coding sequence is TGTGCCAGCAGCTTAGGCAGGGCCATTTTTGGCAGCACAGATACGCAGTATTTT. Protein: CASSLGRAIFGSTDTQYF.

The gene calls are TRBV9 and TRBJ2-5; no firm D call. There are 15 residues in the CDR3. The germline V gene encodes CDR1 SGDLS and CDR2 YYNGEE. The V and J ends lost 4 bases and 2 bases respectively, with 15 bases between them. Here the CDR3 reads CASSLTPGAQETQYF. The CDR3 DNA is TGTGCCAGCAGCTTAACCCCGGGTGCTCAAGAGACCCAGTACTTC. Using reference TRBV9 and TRBJ2-5 for the parts outside the CDR3, the full variable domain is DSGVTQTPKHLITATGQRVTLRCSPRSGDLSVYWYQQSLDQGLQFLIQYYNGEERAKGNILERFSAQQFPDLHSELNLSSLELGDSALYFCASSLTPGAQETQYFGPGTRLLVL.

The chain links TRBV2 to TRBJ2-5; TRBD1 or TRBD2 may be the D gene (6 bases each). Trimming removed 4 bases from V and 5 bases from J, with 17 bases in between. The CDR3 has 15 residues. The germline CDR1 and CDR2 sequences are SNHLY and FYNNEI. The CDR3 protein is CASSGYDGGGETQYF. CDR3 DNA sequence: TGTGCCAGCAGTGGTTACGACGGGGGCGGGGAGACCCAGTACTTC. Supplemented by reference TRBV2 and TRBJ2-5, the full variable domain reads EPEVTQTPSHQVTQMGQEVILRCVPISNHLYFYWYRQILGQKVEFLVSFYNNEISEKSEIFDDQFSVERPDGSNFTLKIRSTKLEDSAMYFCASSGYDGGGETQYFGPGTRLLVL.

J is TRBJ2-3 and V is TRBV28, with TRBD2 matching over 11 bases. Per the germline V gene, CDR1 is MDHEN and CDR2 is SYDVKM. Losses at the gene ends were 8 bases for V and 5 bases for J; bases not matched to a gene: 6. CDR3 length: 14 amino acids. The CDR3 nucleotides read TGTGCCAGCCGACTAGCGGGAAGGAGAGATACGCAGTATTTT. This codes for CASRLAGRRDTQYF.

CDR3 in DNA: TGCAGCGTTGAGAGGGCAGGGGGGAGAGAGACCCAGTACTTC. Its protein is CSVERAGGRETQYF. The chain uses TRBV29-1 and TRBJ2-5; tentatively, D is TRBD1 (7 bases). V dropped 3 bases and J dropped 4 bases, with 15 bases sitting between them. The CDR3 is 14 amino acids. CDR1 SQVTM and CDR2 ANQGSEA come from the germline V gene.

The rearrangement joins TRBV7-2 to TRBJ1-5; a possible D gene is TRBD1 (5 bases). The germline V gene has CDR1 SGHTA and CDR2 FQGNSA. CDR3 length equals 15 residues. V was pared by 1 base and J by 6 bases, with 13 bases between. The CDR3: CASSLVGAGGQPQHF. The CDR3 region has the DNA TGTGCCAGCAGCTTAGTTGGGGCGGGGGGTCAGCCCCAGCATTTT. The full variable domain, its missing parts supplied by reference TRBV7-2 and TRBJ1-5, is GAGVSQSPSNKVTEKGKDVELRCDPISGHTALYWYRQSLGQGLEFLIYFQGNSAPDKSGLPSDRFSAERTGGSVSTLTIQRTQQEDSAVYLCASSLVGAGGQPQHFGDGTRLSIL.

The chain is built from TRBV29-1 and TRBJ1-5; D is possibly TRBD1 (5 bases). V was clipped by 3 bases and J by 15 bases, with 15 bases between them. The CDR3 consists of 11 residues. Germline CDR1 is SQVTM and CDR2 is ANQGSEA. The chain's CDR3 is CSVEEGGVRHF. CDR3 bases: TGCAGCGTTGAGGAGGGAGGGGTCCGGCATTTT.

V usage is TRBV13 and J usage is TRBJ2-1; D gene uncertain. V was cut by 0 bases and J by 6 bases, with 9 bases left in between. Germline V gene sequence: CDR1 PRHDT, CDR2 FYEKMQ (reference sequence). This CDR3 spans 14 amino acids. The CDR3 region is CASSLGLTSNEQFF. CDR3 in DNA: TGTGCCAGCAGCTTAGGACTGACCTCCAATGAGCAGTTCTTC.

The genes are TRBV7-3 and TRBJ1-5; 8 bases fit TRBD1. After removal of 3 bases from V and 2 bases from J, the junction contained 0 bases not matched to a gene. Per the germline V gene, CDR1 is SGHTA and CDR2 is FQGTGA. The CDR3 has 14 amino acids. Written as DNA, the CDR3 is TGTGCCAGCAGCTTGACAGGGGGCAATCAGCCCCAGCATTTT. Protein product: CASSLTGGNQPQHF.

CDR3 sequence (DNA): TGTGCCAGCAGGGAACGGGGGCCGAACACCGGGGAGCTGTTTTTT. It encodes CASRERGPNTGELFF. V usage is TRBV2 and J usage is TRBJ2-2, with D possibly being TRBD1 or TRBD2 (6 bases each). This CDR3 comprises 15 residues. Germline lookup yields CDR1 SNHLY and CDR2 FYNNEI. Trimming removed 6 bases from V and 0 bases from J, with 11 bases in between.

This rearrangement joins TRBV29-1 to TRBJ1-1, with unresolved D. The CDR3 runs to 10 residues. In germline, CDR1 is SQVTM, CDR2 ANQGSEA. The V end was cut by 5 bases, the J end by 1 base, with 2 bases between. Here the CDR3 reads CSVQNTEAFF. In DNA, the CDR3 is TGCAGCGTTCAGAACACTGAAGCTTTCTTT.

The J gene is TRBJ1-2, the V gene TRBV10-1; D is uncertain. Deletions cut 10 bases from V and 0 bases from J, with 24 bases between. Germline V gene lookup returns CDR1 WNHNN and CDR2 SYGVQD (reference sequence). The CDR3 covers 17 residues. The CDR3 DNA reads TGCGCCAACACCCTCGGGGAACACGGGCCGGCTAACTATGGCTACACCTTC. Translating it yields CANTLGEHGPANYGYTF.

This rearrangement joins TRBV6-5 to TRBJ2-7, with 8 bases matching TRBD1. This CDR3 has 13 amino acids. Germline CDR1 MNHEY, CDR2 SVGAGI. The junction had 5 bases not matched to a gene; V was cut back by 4 bases and J by 6 bases. The CDR3 reads CASSSTGEGEQYF. CDR3 nucleotide sequence: TGTGCCAGCAGTTCGACAGGGGAAGGCGAGCAGTACTTC.

The chain has TRBV4-1 and TRBJ2-7; D is undetermined. Germline V CDR1 and CDR2: MGHRA, YSYEKL. The ends were cut back, 1 base at V and 3 bases at J, with 13 bases in the middle. The CDR3 is made up of 15 amino acids. In DNA form, the CDR3 reads TGCGCCAGCAGCCAAGGACGCTCAGAAGTCTACGAGCAGTACTTC. Translated, it gives CASSQGRSEVYEQYF.